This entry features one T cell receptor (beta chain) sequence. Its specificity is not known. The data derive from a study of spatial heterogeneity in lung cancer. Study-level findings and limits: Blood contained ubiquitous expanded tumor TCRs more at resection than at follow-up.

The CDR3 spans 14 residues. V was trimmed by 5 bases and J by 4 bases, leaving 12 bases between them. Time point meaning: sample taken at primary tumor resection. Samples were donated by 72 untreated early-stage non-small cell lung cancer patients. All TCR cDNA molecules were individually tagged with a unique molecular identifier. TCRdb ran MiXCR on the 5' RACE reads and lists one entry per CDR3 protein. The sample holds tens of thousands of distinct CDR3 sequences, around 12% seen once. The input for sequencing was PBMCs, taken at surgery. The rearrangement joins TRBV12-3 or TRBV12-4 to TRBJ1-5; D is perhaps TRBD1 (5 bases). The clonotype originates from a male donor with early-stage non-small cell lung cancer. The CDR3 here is CASSPNRSNQPQHF. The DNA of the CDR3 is TGTGCCAGCAGTCCAAACAGGTCTAATCAGCCCCAGCATTTT.